This is a list of T cell receptor beta chains from one sample in a study of Graves' ophthalmopathy and Graves' hyperthyroidism. Each CDR3 protein gets one entry after TCRdb re-called the multiplex PCR reads with MiXCR. In the table there are about 400,000 distinct CDR3 sequences, approximately 15% of which are singletons. Sequenced input: peripheral blood. Every receptor here comes from a woman between 18 and 29 years old with stable Graves' hyperthyroidism. CDR3s include the opening cysteine and the closing phenylalanine or tryptophan. D genes are given only for firm matches. Rows give clone size only sometimes, using once, few, many, or a class for an expanded clone.

TRBV29-1	many	.	TRBJ1-2	TGCAGCGTTGAAGATCGAACAGGGTCTTTCTATGGCTACACCTTC	CSVEDRTGSFYGYTF
TRBV19	few	TRBD1	TRBJ2-2	TGTGCCAGTAGTATGGGGACAGCGAACACCGGGGAGCTGTTTTTT	CASSMGTANTGELFF
TRBV2	.	.	TRBJ1-2	TGTGCCAGCAGTCCTCGCGGCGGTAACTATGGCTACACCTTC	CASSPRGGNYGYTF
TRBV19	many	.	TRBJ1-2	TGTGCCAGTAGTATGGCGACGGGCCGAGAGGCTAACTATGGCTACACCTTC	CASSMATGREANYGYTF
TRBV3-1	.	.	TRBJ1-1	TGTGCCAGCAGCCAAGGGATAGCTGAAGCTTTCTTT	CASSQGIAEAFF
TRBV6-1	many	TRBD1	TRBJ2-5	TGTGCCAGCAGGGAACAGGGGGCGAGCGAGACCCAGTACTTC	CASREQGASETQYF
TRBV12-3/TRBV12-4	.	.	TRBJ2-2	TGTGCCAGCAGCTGGACCCCATCCGGGGAGCTGTTTTTT	CASSWTPSGELFF
TRBV5-1	few	TRBD1	TRBJ1-1	TGCGCCAGCAGCTTTCGGGACAGGGACACTGAAGCTTTCTTT	CASSFRDRDTEAFF
TRBV27	many	TRBD1	TRBJ1-1	TGTGCCAGCAGTCCCCCGGGACAGGGTAAAACTGAAGCTTTCTTT	CASSPPGQGKTEAFF
TRBV12-5	many	.	TRBJ1-5	TGTGCTAGTGGTTTCTCAGTACATTCTAATCAGCCCCAGCATTTT	CASGFSVHSNQPQHF
TRBV6-5	many	.	TRBJ2-7	TGTGCCAGCAGACGACAGGCTAGCTCCTACGAGCAGTACTTC	CASRRQASSYEQYF
TRBV12-3/TRBV12-4	.	TRBD1	TRBJ1-1	TGTGCCAGCAGTTCCAACCGGGACAGGGACACTGAAGCTTTCTTT	CASSSNRDRDTEAFF
TRBV11-3	many	.	TRBJ1-1	TGTGCCAGCAGCCCCCCGGGGGCACATCCGGCGGTAGCTTTCTTT	CASSPPGAHPAVAFF
TRBV4-1	.	.	TRBJ2-2	TGCGCCAGCAGCCCGAGAGTAAGGGGCACCGGGGAGCTGTTTTTT	CASSPRVRGTGELFF
TRBV12-3/TRBV12-4	once	TRBD1	TRBJ1-1	TGTGCCAGCAGTCCCACAGGGGATTCCACTGAAGCTTTCTTT	CASSPTGDSTEAFF
TRBV18	few	.	TRBJ1-1	TGTGCCAGCTCACCGAAAACAAAGAACACTGAAGCTTTCTTT	CASSPKTKNTEAFF
TRBV7-9	many	TRBD1	TRBJ1-2	TGTGCCAGCAGTTTCGCACAGGGGGGCACCTTC	CASSFAQGGTF
TRBV5-1	many	TRBD1	TRBJ2-7	TGCGCCAGCAGCCCTGGACAGGGTTTCCACGAGCAGTACTTC	CASSPGQGFHEQYF
TRBV12-3/TRBV12-4	few	.	TRBJ1-5	TGTGCCAGCAGCCCCCTGCGGGGGGGCAATCAGCCCCAGCATTTT	CASSPLRGGNQPQHF
TRBV7-9	many	TRBD1	TRBJ1-6	TGTGCCAGCAGCTTAGCCGGACAGGGGGCCTCACCCCTCCACTTT	CASSLAGQGASPLHF
TRBV6-5	many	.	TRBJ2-5	TGTGCCAGCAGTTACCTCCTCGTCCCAGGGGAGACCCAGTACTTC	CASSYLLVPGETQYF
TRBV3-1	.	.	TRBJ1-1	TGTGCCAGCAGCCCCATTATCGGCTATGAAGCTTTCTTT	CASSPIIGYEAFF
TRBV19	many	TRBD1	TRBJ2-7	TGTGCCAGCCGCGGGACAGGGTTCTCCTACGAGCAGTACTTC	CASRGTGFSYEQYF